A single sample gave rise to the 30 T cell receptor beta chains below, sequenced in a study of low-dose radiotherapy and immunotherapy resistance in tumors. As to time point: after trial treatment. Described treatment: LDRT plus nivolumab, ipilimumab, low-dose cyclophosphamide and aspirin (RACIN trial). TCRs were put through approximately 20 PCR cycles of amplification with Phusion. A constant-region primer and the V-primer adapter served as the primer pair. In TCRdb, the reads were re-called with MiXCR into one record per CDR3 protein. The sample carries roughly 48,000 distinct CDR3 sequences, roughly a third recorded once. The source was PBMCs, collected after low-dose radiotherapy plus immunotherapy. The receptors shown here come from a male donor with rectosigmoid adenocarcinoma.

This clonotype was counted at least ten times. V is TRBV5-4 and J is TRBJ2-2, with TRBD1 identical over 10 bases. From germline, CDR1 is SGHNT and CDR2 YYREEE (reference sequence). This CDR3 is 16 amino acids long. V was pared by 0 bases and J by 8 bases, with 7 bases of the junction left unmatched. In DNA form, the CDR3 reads TGTGCCAGCAGCTTGGAAGGCGGGACAGGGGTGGGGGAGCTGTTTTTT. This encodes CASSLEGGTGVGELFF.

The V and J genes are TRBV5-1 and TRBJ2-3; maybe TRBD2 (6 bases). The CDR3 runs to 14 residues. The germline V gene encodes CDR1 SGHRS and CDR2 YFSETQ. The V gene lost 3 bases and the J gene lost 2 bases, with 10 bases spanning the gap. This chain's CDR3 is CASSSGLITDTQYF. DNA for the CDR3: TGCGCCAGCAGCTCTGGACTAATCACAGATACGCAGTATTTT. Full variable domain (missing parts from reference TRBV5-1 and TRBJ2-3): KAGVTQTPRYLIKTRGQQVTLSCSPISGHRSVSWYQQTPGQGLQFLFEYFSETQRNKGNFPGRFSGRQFSNSRSEMNVSTLELGDSALYLCASSSGLITDTQYFGPGTRLTVL.

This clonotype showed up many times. CDR3 amino acids: CSPLDGETQYF. DNA of the CDR3: TGCAGTCCATTAGACGGGGAGACCCAGTACTTC. The chain uses TRBV20-1 and TRBJ2-5; no firm D call. Trimming cost V 8 bases and J 5 bases, with 12 bases left between them. The germline gives CDR1 DFQATT, CDR2 SNEGSKA (reference sequence). The CDR3 extends over 11 amino acids.

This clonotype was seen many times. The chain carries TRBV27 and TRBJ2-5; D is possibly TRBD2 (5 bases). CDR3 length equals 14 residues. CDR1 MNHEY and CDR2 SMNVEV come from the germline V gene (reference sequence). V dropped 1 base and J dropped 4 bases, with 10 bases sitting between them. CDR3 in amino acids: CASSLWTGGETQYF. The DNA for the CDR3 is TGTGCCAGCAGTTTATGGACTGGCGGAGAGACCCAGTACTTC.

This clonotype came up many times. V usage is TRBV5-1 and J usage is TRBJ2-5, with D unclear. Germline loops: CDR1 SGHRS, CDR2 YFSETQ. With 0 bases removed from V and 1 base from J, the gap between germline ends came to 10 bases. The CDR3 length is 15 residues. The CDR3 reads CASSLEGRPQETQYF. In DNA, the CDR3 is TGCGCCAGCAGCTTGGAGGGCCGGCCCCAAGAGACCCAGTACTTC. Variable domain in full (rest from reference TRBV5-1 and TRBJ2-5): KAGVTQTPRYLIKTRGQQVTLSCSPISGHRSVSWYQQTPGQGLQFLFEYFSETQRNKGNFPGRFSGRQFSNSRSEMNVSTLELGDSALYLCASSLEGRPQETQYFGPGTRLLVL.

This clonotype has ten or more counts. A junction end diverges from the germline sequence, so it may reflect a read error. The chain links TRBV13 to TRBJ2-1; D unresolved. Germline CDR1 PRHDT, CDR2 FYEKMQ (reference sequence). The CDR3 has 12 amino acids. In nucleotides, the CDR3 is TGTGCCAGCAGCGTAGGGTCCAATGAGCAGTTCTTC. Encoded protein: CASSVGSNEQFF.

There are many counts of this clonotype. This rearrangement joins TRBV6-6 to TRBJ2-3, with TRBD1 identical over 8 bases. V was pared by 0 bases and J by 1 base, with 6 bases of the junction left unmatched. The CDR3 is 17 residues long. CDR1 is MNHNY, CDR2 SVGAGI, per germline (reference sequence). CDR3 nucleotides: TGTGCCAGCAGTTACTCAAAACAGGGGGACGGCACAGATACGCAGTATTTT. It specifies CASSYSKQGDGTDTQYF.

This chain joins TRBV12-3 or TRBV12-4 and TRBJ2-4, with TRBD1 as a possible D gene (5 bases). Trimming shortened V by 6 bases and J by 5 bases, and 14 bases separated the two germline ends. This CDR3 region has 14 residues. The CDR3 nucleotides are TGTGCCAGCAGCCGACAGACGACCCAAAACATTCAGTACTTC. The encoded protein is CASSRQTTQNIQYF.

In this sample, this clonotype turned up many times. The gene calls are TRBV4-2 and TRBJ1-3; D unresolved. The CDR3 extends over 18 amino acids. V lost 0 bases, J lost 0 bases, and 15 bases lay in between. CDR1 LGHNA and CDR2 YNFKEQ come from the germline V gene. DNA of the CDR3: TGTGCCAGCAGCCAAGACGAGGCCCGGTTGGGCTCTGGAAACACCATATATTTT. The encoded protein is CASSQDEARLGSGNTIYF.

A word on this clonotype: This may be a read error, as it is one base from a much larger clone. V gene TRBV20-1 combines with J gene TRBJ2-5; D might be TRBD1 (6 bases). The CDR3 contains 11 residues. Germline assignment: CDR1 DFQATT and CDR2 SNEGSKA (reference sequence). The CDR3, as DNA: TGCAGTACTAGACAGGTGGAGACCCAGTACTTC. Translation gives CSTRQVETQYF.

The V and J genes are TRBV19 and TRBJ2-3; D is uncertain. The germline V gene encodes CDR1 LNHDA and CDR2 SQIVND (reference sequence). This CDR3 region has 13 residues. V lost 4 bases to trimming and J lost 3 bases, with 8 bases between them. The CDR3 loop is CASSTAGTDTQYF. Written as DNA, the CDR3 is TGTGCCAGTAGTACCGCCGGGACAGATACGCAGTATTTT.

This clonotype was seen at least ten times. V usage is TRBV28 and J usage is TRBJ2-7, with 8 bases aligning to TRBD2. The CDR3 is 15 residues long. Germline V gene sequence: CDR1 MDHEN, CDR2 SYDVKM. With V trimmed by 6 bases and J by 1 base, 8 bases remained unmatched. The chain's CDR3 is CASSPIVAGSYEQYF. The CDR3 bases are TGTGCCAGCAGCCCTATCGTAGCGGGATCCTACGAGCAGTACTTC.

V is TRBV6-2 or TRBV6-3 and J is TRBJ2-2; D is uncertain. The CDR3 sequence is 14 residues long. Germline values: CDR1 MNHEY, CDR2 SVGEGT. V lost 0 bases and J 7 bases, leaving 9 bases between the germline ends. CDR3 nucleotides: TGTGCCAGCAGTTACTCGACTCCCAACGGGGAGCTGTTTTTT. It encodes CASSYSTPNGELFF.

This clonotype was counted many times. CDR3 in DNA: TGTGCCCTGGGCGGAGGCAGTCACACCGGGGAGCTGTTTTTT. This sequence encodes CALGGGSHTGELFF. V is TRBV7-2 and J is TRBJ2-2; possibly TRBD2 for D (5 bases). CDR3 length: 14 residues. Trimming took off 11 bases at V and 3 bases at J, with 16 bases between the two ends. Germline CDR1 reads SGHTA; CDR2 reads FQGNSA.

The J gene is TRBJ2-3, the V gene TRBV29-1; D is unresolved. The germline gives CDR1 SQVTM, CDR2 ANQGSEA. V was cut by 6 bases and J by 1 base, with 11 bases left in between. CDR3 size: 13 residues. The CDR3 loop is CSVTAIGTDTQYF. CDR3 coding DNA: TGCAGCGTCACAGCCATCGGCACAGATACGCAGTATTTT.

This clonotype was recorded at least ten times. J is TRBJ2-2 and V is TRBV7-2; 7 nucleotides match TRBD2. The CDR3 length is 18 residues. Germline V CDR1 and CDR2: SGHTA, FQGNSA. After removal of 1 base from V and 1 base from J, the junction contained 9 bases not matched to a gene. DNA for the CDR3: TGTGCCAGCAGCTTAGTCATTATAGCGGGTGTGAACACCGGGGAGCTGTTTTTT. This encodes CASSLVIIAGVNTGELFF.

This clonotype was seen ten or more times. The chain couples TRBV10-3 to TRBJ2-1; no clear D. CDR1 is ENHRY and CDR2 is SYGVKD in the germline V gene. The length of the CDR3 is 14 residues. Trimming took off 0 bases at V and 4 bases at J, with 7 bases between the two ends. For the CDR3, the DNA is TGTGCCATCAGTGAGTCGGTCAGATACAATGAGCAGTTCTTC. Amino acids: CAISESVRYNEQFF.

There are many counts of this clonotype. The CDR3 DNA reads TGTGCCATCAGCCGGGAGGTAGATAATTCACCCCTCCACTTT. Protein: CAISREVDNSPLHF. The chain is built from TRBV10-3 and TRBJ1-6; D remains unclear. Germline V CDR1 and CDR2: ENHRY, SYGVKD. Trimming removed 6 bases at V and 5 bases at J, with 11 bases between. The CDR3 has 14 amino acids.

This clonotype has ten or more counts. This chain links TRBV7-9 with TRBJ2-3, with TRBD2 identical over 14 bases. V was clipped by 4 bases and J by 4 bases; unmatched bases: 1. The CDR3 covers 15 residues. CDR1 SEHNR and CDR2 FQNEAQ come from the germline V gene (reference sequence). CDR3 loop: CASSWGLAGADTQYF. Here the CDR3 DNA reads TGTGCCAGCAGCTGGGGACTAGCGGGAGCAGATACGCAGTATTTT. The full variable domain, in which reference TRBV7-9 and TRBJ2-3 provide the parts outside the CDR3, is DTGVSQNPRHKITKRGQNVTFRCDPISEHNRLYWYRQTLGQGPEFLTYFQNEAQLEKSRLLSDRFSAERPKGSFSTLEIQRTEQGDSAMYLCASSWGLAGADTQYFGPGTRLTVL.

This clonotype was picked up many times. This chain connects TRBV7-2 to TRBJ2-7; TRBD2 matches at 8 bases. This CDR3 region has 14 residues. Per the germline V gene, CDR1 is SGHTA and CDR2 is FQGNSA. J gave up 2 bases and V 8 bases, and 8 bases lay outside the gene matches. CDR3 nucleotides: TGTGCCAGCGCTGTAAGCGGGGGAGCCTACGAGCAGTACTTC. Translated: CASAVSGGAYEQYF.

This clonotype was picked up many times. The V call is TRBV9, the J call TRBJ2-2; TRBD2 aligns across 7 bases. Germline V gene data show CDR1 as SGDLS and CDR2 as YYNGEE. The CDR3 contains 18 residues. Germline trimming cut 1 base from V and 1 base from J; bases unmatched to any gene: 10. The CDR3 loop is CASSVSPAIAGNTGELFF. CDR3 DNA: TGTGCCAGCAGCGTAAGCCCTGCGATAGCGGGGAACACCGGGGAGCTGTTTTTT.

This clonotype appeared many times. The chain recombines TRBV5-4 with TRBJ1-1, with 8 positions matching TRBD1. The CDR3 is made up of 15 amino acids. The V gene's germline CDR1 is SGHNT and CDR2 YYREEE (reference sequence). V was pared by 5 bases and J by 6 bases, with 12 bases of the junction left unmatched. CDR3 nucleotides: TGTGCCAGCAGTCTGGACAGGGCCATTATGTCTGAAGCTTTCTTT. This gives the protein CASSLDRAIMSEAFF.

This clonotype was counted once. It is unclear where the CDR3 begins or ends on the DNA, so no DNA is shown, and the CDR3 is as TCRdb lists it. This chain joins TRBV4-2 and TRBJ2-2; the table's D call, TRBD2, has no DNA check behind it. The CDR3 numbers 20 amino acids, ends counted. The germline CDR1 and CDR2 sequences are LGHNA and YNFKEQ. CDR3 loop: CASSQAGGLAGGGTGELFFF.

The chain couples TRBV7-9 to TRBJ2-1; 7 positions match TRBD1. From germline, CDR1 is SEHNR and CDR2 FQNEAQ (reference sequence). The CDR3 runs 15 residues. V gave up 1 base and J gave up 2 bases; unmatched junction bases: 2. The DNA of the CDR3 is TGTGCCAGCAGCTTAGAGGACAGGACCTACAATGAGCAGTTCTTC. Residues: CASSLEDRTYNEQFF. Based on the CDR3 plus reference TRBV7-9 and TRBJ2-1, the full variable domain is DTGVSQNPRHKITKRGQNVTFRCDPISEHNRLYWYRQTLGQGPEFLTYFQNEAQLEKSRLLSDRFSAERPKGSFSTLEIQRTEQGDSAMYLCASSLEDRTYNEQFFGPGTRLTVL.

This CDR3 reads CSVALAGGFADTQYF. CDR3 nucleotides: TGCAGCGTAGCTTTAGCGGGAGGGTTCGCAGATACGCAGTATTTT. The chain couples TRBV29-1 to TRBJ2-3; 11 bases align to TRBD2. The germline V gene encodes CDR1 SQVTM and CDR2 ANQGSEA. The CDR3 covers 15 residues. Trimming took 6 bases from V and 4 from J; bases not matched to a gene: 9.

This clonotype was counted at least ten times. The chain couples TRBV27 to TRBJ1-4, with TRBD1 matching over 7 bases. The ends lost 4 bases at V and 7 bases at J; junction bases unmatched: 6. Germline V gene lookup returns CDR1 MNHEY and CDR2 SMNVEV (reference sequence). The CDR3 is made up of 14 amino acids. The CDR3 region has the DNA TGTGCCAGCAGTTGGGACAGTTTAGGTGAAAAACTGTTTTTT. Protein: CASSWDSLGEKLFF.

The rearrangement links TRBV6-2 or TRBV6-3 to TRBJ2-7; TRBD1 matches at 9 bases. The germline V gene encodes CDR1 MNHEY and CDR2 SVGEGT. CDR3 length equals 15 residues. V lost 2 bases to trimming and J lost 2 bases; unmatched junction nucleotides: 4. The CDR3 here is CASSYEGQGTYEQYF. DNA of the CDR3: TGTGCCAGCAGTTACGAGGGACAGGGAACCTACGAGCAGTACTTC.

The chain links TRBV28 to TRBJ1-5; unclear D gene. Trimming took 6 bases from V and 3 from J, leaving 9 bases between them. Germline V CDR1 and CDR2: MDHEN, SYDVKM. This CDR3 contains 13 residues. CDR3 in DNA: TGTGCCAGCAGGGACGGACCCAATCAGCCCCAGCATTTT. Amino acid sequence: CASRDGPNQPQHF.

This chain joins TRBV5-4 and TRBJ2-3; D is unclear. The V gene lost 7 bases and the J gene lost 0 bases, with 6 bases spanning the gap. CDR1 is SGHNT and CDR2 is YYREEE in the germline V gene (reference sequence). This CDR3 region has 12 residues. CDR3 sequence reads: CASRKSTDTQYF. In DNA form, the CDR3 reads TGTGCCAGCCGAAAGAGCACAGATACGCAGTATTTT.

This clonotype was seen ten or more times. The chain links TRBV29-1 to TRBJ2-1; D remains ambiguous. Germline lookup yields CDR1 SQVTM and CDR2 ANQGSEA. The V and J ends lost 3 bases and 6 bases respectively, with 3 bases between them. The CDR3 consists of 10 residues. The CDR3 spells CSVDTNEQFF. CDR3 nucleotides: TGCAGCGTTGATACCAATGAGCAGTTCTTC.